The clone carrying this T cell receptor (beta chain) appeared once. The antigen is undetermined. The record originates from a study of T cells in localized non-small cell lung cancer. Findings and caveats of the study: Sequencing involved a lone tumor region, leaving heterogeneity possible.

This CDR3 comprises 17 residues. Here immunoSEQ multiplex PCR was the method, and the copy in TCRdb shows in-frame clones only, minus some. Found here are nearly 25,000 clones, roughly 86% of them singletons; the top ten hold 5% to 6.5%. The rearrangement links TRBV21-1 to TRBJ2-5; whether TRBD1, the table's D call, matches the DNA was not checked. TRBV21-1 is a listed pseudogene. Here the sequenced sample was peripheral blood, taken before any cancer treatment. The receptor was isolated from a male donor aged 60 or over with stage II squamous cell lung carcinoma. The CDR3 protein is CASKGWYIHRGRETQYF. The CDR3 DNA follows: TGTGCCAGCAAAGGATGGTATATCCACAGGGGGCGAGAGACCCAGTACTTC.